The 4 T cell receptor beta chains listed next were all sequenced from one sample in a study of molecular identifiers for immune sequencing clone quantification. TCRdb re-derived calls from the PCR reads in MiXCR, one entry per CDR3 protein. This table holds under 800,000 distinct CDR3 sequences, about 25% found once. Source material: naive CD8+ T cells from blood, with Jurkat cell RNA spiked in. Subset of the sample: FACS-sorted CD8+CD4-CCR7+CD45RA+ naive T cells. These receptors came from a human donor in good health. Some libraries in this study had Jurkat cell RNA spiked in.

This clonotype was observed many times. The V and J genes are TRBV5-8 and TRBJ2-7, with no clear D. Germline V gene sequence: CDR1 SGHTS, CDR2 YDEGEE. V was cut by 2 bases and J by 0 bases, with 9 bases left in between. There are 14 residues in the CDR3. CDR3 sequence reads: CASSLTEDSYEQYF. CDR3 DNA sequence: TGTGCCAGCAGCTTAACAGAGGACTCCTACGAGCAGTACTTC.

The genes are TRBV5-6 and TRBJ2-1, with 7 nucleotides matching TRBD1. The CDR3 contains 15 residues. The V gene end was trimmed by 4 bases and the J gene end by 0 bases; junction bases not matched to a gene: 4. CDR1 is SGHDT, CDR2 YYEEEE, per germline. CDR3 DNA sequence: TGTGCCAGCAGCCAGGGACAGTACTCCTACAATGAGCAGTTCTTC. Protein product: CASSQGQYSYNEQFF.

This clonotype has at least ten counts. The CDR3 protein is CASSQDIQSYEQYF. CDR3 in DNA: TGCGCCAGCAGCCAAGATATACAGAGCTACGAGCAGTACTTC. The chain carries TRBV4-3 and TRBJ2-7; no clear D. CDR1 LGHNA and CDR2 YSLEER come from the germline V gene. The CDR3 length is 14 residues. V was trimmed by 0 bases and J by 3 bases, leaving 9 bases between them.

Comments on this clonotype: In this CDR3 the conserved last residue, phenylalanine or tryptophan, is missing, so a read error is likely. This chain joins TRBV11-3 and TRBJ2-1; 7 bases map to TRBD1. The V segment lost 3 bases and the J segment 1 base; nucleotides outside the gene matches: 3. This CDR3 is 15 amino acids long. Germline V gene sequence: CDR1 SGHNT, CDR2 YENEEA. The CDR3 reads CASSLSGGSYNEQFV. The DNA for the CDR3 is TGTGCCAGCAGCTTGTCAGGGGGTTCCTACAATGAGCAGTTCGTC.